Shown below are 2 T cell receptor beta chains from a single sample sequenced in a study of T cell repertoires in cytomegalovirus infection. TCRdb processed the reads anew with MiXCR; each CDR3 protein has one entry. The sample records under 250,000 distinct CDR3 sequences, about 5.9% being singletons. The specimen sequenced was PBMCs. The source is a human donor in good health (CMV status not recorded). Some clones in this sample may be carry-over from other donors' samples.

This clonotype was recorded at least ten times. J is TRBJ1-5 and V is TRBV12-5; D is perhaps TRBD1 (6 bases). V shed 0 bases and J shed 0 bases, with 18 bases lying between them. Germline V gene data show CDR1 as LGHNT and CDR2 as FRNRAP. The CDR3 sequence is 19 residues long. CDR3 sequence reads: CASGLVLDGQTFSNQPQHF. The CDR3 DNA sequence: TGTGCTAGTGGTTTGGTACTCGACGGACAGACCTTTAGCAATCAGCCCCAGCATTTT.

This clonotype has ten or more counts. Here the CDR3 reads CATSRDGRAGTEAFF. DNA of the CDR3: TGTGCCACCAGCAGAGATGGCAGGGCGGGGACTGAAGCTTTCTTT. V and J are TRBV15 and TRBJ1-1, with D perhaps TRBD1 (5 bases). The CDR3 sequence is 15 residues long. Germline V gene data show CDR1 as LNHNV and CDR2 as YYDKDF (reference sequence). V lost 0 bases and J 5 bases, leaving 13 bases between the germline ends.